Listed here are 21 T cell receptor beta chains from one sample, sequenced in a study of monozygotic twins with inflammatory bowel disease. TCRdb reprocessed the 5' RACE reads; each CDR3 protein has one entry and no DNA is given. Its table lists about 160,000 distinct CDR3 sequences. The sequenced sample was blood. These receptors came from a human donor with ulcerative colitis or Crohn's disease, or a healthy co-twin of an affected twin (not recorded which).

The chain recombines TRBV5-1 with TRBJ2-7; TCRdb returns TRBD1, unconfirmable since there is no DNA. Germline values: CDR1 SGHRS, CDR2 YFSETQ. CDR3 length: 20 residues. The CDR3 sequence is CASSLGPAHGNGLPFYEQYF.

The chain is built from TRBV7-9 and TRBJ1-4; no DNA is available, so the TRBD1 call from TCRdb remains unchecked. Germline CDR1 is SEHNR and CDR2 is FQNEAQ (reference sequence). The CDR3 contains 13 residues. The chain's CDR3 is CASSFSSDPALFF.

The chain joins TRBV27 to TRBJ1-6. CDR1 and CDR2 (germline): MNHEY, SMNVEV (reference sequence). CDR3 length: 12 amino acids. CDR3 sequence: CASSFLDSPLHF.

This chain joins TRBV6-2 or TRBV6-3 and TRBJ1-1; TCRdb's D gene call, TRBD1, goes unchecked for lack of DNA. This CDR3 has 16 amino acids. Germline V gene lookup returns CDR1 MNHEY and CDR2 SVGEGT. CDR3 sequence: CASTRPPTGSTAEAFF.

The chain links TRBV5-1 to TRBJ1-1; the TCRdb D gene call, TRBD1, has no DNA to confirm it. Germline assignment: CDR1 SGHRS and CDR2 YFSETQ. The length of the CDR3 is 16 residues. The CDR3 sequence: CASSATPGHMNTEAFF.

The chain employs TRBV15 and TRBJ2-3; the D gene TCRdb calls, TRBD1, cannot be checked with no DNA. This CDR3 is 15 amino acids long. Looked up from germline, CDR1 is LNHNV and CDR2 is YYDKDF (reference sequence). The CDR3 spells CATSIRDGRADTQYF.

The chain combines TRBV7-9 with TRBJ1-4; TCRdb's D call, TRBD1, is unchecked because there is no DNA. CDR1 and CDR2 from the germline V gene are SEHNR and FQNEAQ (reference sequence). The CDR3 has 14 residues. The CDR3 is CASSLAGTDEKLFF.

This rearrangement joins TRBV6-2 or TRBV6-3 to TRBJ2-2; TCRdb lists TRBD2, though no DNA is available to test this call. The CDR3 is 16 amino acids. The V gene's germline CDR1 is MNHEY and CDR2 SVGEGT. This CDR3 is CASSYSNGRRTGELFF.

V and J are TRBV4-3 and TRBJ2-7; lacking DNA, the TRBD2 call made by TCRdb goes unchecked. CDR3 length: 15 residues. CDR1 is LGHNA, CDR2 YSLEER, per germline. The CDR3 sequence is CASSQVRAGGTEQYF.

The J gene is TRBJ2-3, the V gene TRBV7-3; checking the TCRdb D call of TRBD1 is not possible without DNA. The CDR3 sequence is 14 residues long. CDR1 and CDR2 from the germline V gene are SGHTA and FQGTGA. This chain's CDR3 is CASSLSRGRDTQYF.

V usage is TRBV18 and J usage is TRBJ1-3; the D call from TCRdb, TRBD1, cannot be confirmed without DNA. CDR3 length: 16 amino acids. Germline V lookup: CDR1 KGHSH, CDR2 LQKENI. The CDR3: CASSPPKGHSGNTIYF.

This chain links TRBV7-2 with TRBJ2-3. This CDR3 is built from 13 residues. Germline lookup yields CDR1 SGHTA and CDR2 FQGNSA. The chain's CDR3 is CASSSVHTDTQYF.

The V gene is TRBV3-1, the J gene TRBJ2-1; TCRdb names TRBD2, which stays unverified in the absence of DNA. Germline V lookup: CDR1 LGHDT, CDR2 YNNKEL (reference sequence). The CDR3 runs 15 residues. The CDR3 loop is CASSQDASGRDEQFF.

The rearrangement uses TRBV14 and TRBJ1-2. Germline lookup yields CDR1 SGHDN and CDR2 FVKESK. The CDR3 totals 13 residues. The CDR3 is CASSPSGSYGYTF.

The chain employs TRBV5-1 and TRBJ2-3; TCRdb reports TRBD1, a call that lacks DNA to check it against. The germline CDR1 and CDR2 sequences are SGHRS and YFSETQ. CDR3 length: 13 residues. The CDR3 loop reads CASSPQGADTQYF.

The chain carries TRBV7-9 and TRBJ2-7; TCRdb returns TRBD1, unconfirmable since there is no DNA. Germline V gene lookup returns CDR1 SEHNR and CDR2 FQNEAQ (reference sequence). The CDR3 totals 13 residues. This chain's CDR3 is CASSFTQGWEQYF.

This chain joins TRBV5-6 and TRBJ2-7. CDR1 and CDR2 (germline): SGHDT, YYEEEE. The CDR3 is made up of 12 amino acids. CDR3 protein: CASSFWGYEQYF. Full variable domain (remainder filled in from reference TRBV5-6 and TRBJ2-7): DAGVTQSPTHLIKTRGQQVTLRCSPKSGHDTVSWYQQALGQGPQFIFQYYEEEERQRGNFPDRFSGHQFPNYSSELNVNALLLGDSALYLCASSFWGYEQYFGPGTRLTVT.

This chain links TRBV5-1 with TRBJ2-7; TCRdb designates TRBD1, a call that cannot be tested without DNA. The germline V gene has CDR1 SGHRS and CDR2 YFSETQ. The CDR3 is 18 amino acids. CDR3 amino acids: CASSSRPAIMKGVYEQYF. The full variable domain, rest sourced from reference TRBV5-1 and TRBJ2-7, is KAGVTQTPRYLIKTRGQQVTLSCSPISGHRSVSWYQQTPGQGLQFLFEYFSETQRNKGNFPGRFSGRQFSNSRSEMNVSTLELGDSALYLCASSSRPAIMKGVYEQYFGPGTRLTVT.

The chain is built from TRBV5-1 and TRBJ1-5. The CDR3 covers 15 residues. From germline, CDR1 is SGHRS and CDR2 YFSETQ. The CDR3 reads CASSLFTGPNQPQHF.

This rearrangement joins TRBV6-2 or TRBV6-3 to TRBJ2-1. The CDR3 length is 14 residues. The germline V gene has CDR1 MNHEY and CDR2 SVGEGT. The CDR3 reads CASSYGSSYNEQFF.

This chain joins TRBV19 and TRBJ2-1. Per germline, CDR1 LNHDA and CDR2 SQIVND (reference sequence). The CDR3 has 13 amino acids. The CDR3 loop is CASSPTINNEQFF.